The 23 T cell receptor beta chains below were found in one sample sequenced in a study of cytomegalovirus exposure and HLA in healthy donors. PCR used 60 Vbeta primers and 13 Jbeta primers. This table comes from immunoSEQ multiplex PCR, and its TCRdb copy is limited to in-frame clones, with some not included. The sample lists roughly 120,000 clones, roughly 74% seen once, with around 3.9% in the top ten. Source material: PBMCs. These receptors were collected from a man aged 35 to 55 in good health and CMV-seronegative.

The chain combines TRBV6-5 with TRBJ2-5, with TRBD2 matching 8 bases. The V segment lost 7 bases and the J segment 5 bases; nucleotides outside the gene matches: 6. The V gene's germline CDR1 is MNHEY and CDR2 SVGAGI. This CDR3 comprises 13 residues. The CDR3 DNA reads TGTGCCAGCACCATACCGGGAGGGGAGACCCAGTACTTC. Residues: CASTIPGGETQYF.

This clone occurred once. V gene TRBV7-9 combines with J gene TRBJ1-4; no clear D. The germline V gene has CDR1 SEHNR and CDR2 FQNEAQ (reference sequence). V dropped 5 bases and J dropped 8 bases, with 9 bases sitting between them. CDR3 length: 12 amino acids. The CDR3, as DNA: TGTGCCAGCAGCCTCACAGAGGAAAAACTGTTTTTT. It yields the protein CASSLTEEKLFF.

This rearrangement joins TRBV15 to TRBJ2-3, with TRBD2 matching over 9 bases. CDR1 and CDR2 from the germline V gene are LNHNV and YYDKDF (reference sequence). The CDR3 runs to 16 residues. Unmatched junction bases numbered 9, after V lost 3 bases and J lost 5 bases. DNA for the CDR3: TGTGCCACCAGCAGTCTACGCGGGGGGGGCATAGATACGCAGTATTTT. It encodes CATSSLRGGGIDTQYF.

The rearrangement links TRBV19 to TRBJ1-1; 10 bases line up with TRBD1. The ends lost 5 bases at V and 4 bases at J; junction bases unmatched: 4. Germline CDR1 and CDR2: LNHDA and SQIVND (reference sequence). The CDR3 length is 14 residues. As DNA, the CDR3 is TGTGCCAGTAGTCTCCGGGACAGGGGCACTGAAGCTTTCTTT. Encoded protein: CASSLRDRGTEAFF.

The DNA of the CDR3 is TGTGCCACCAGCAGAGGGACAGCTCCATTACAGCCCCAGCATTTT. Residues: CATSRGTAPLQPQHF. The V and J genes are TRBV15 and TRBJ1-5, with D tentatively TRBD1 (6 bases). The V gene lost 1 base and the J gene lost 7 bases, with 14 bases spanning the gap. Germline V gene data show CDR1 as LNHNV and CDR2 as YYDKDF (reference sequence). The CDR3 spans 15 residues.

The rearrangement uses TRBV7-6 and TRBJ1-2; no clear D gene. The CDR3 extends over 14 amino acids. V was shortened by 3 bases and J by 8 bases, with 16 bases between the two germline ends. Germline loops: CDR1 SGHVS, CDR2 FNYEAQ. CDR3 coding DNA: TGTGCCAGCAGCTTGCAGATCCCCCCATCGGGCTACACCTTC. Translation gives CASSLQIPPSGYTF.

The genes are TRBV30 and TRBJ1-4; 7 bases are a match to TRBD1. Germline lookup yields CDR1 GTSNPN and CDR2 SVGIG (reference sequence). This CDR3 is built from 12 residues. V shed 3 bases and J 15 bases; nucleotides not matched to a gene: 10. DNA of the CDR3: TGTGCCTGGAGCCCTTCCTCAGGGGGATTGTTTTTT. Translating gives CAWSPSSGGLFF.

This clone occurred once. V and J are TRBV19 and TRBJ2-7; possible D gene TRBD2, 6 bases. The V and J ends lost 4 bases and 0 bases respectively, with 16 bases between them. Looked up from germline, CDR1 is LNHDA and CDR2 is SQIVND (reference sequence). This CDR3 is 16 amino acids long. The CDR3 region is CASSTYGTQSSYEQYF. The CDR3 nucleotides read TGTGCCAGTAGTACATACGGGACTCAAAGCTCCTACGAGCAGTACTTC.

The chain couples TRBV7-9 to TRBJ2-7, with 9 nucleotides matching TRBD1. The CDR3 covers 16 residues. Germline V lookup: CDR1 SEHNR, CDR2 FQNEAQ (reference sequence). J lost 6 bases, V lost 4 bases, and 13 bases had no gene match. The CDR3 here is CASSSSGTGTIGEQYF. The CDR3 region has the DNA TGTGCCAGCAGCTCTTCCGGGACAGGGACAATCGGCGAGCAGTACTTC.

The chain uses TRBV9 and TRBJ1-1; TRBD1 aligns across 7 bases. The ends lost 0 bases at V and 3 bases at J; junction bases unmatched: 2. The CDR3 is made up of 14 amino acids. Per the germline V gene, CDR1 is SGDLS and CDR2 is YYNGEE. CDR3 sequence: CASSVEGGYTEAFF. CDR3 bases: TGTGCCAGCAGCGTAGAAGGGGGCTACACTGAAGCTTTCTTT.

A remark on this clone: This specimen includes other DNA sequences encoding the same CDR3. The chain is built from TRBV19 and TRBJ1-1; TRBD1 matches 8 bases. Trimming took 3 bases from V and 1 from J; bases not matched to a gene: 1. CDR1 and CDR2 from the germline V gene are LNHDA and SQIVND (reference sequence). CDR3 length equals 14 residues. The CDR3 sequence: CASSIGTGNTEAFF. As DNA, the CDR3 is TGTGCCAGTAGTATCGGGACAGGGAACACTGAAGCTTTCTTT.

V usage is TRBV9 and J usage is TRBJ2-1, with D perhaps matching TRBD1 (5 bases). Germline CDR1 SGDLS, CDR2 YYNGEE. V lost 0 bases, J lost 7 bases, and 14 bases lay in between. The CDR3 covers 15 residues. CDR3 protein: CASSVGQGVGNEQFF. The DNA of the CDR3 is TGTGCCAGCAGCGTAGGCCAGGGCGTAGGGAATGAGCAGTTCTTC.

The chain combines TRBV25-1 with TRBJ1-1, with D uncertain. Trimming pared 7 bases from V and 4 bases from J, leaving 10 bases between. Germline CDR1 and CDR2: MGHDK and SYGVNS. The CDR3 totals 12 residues. The CDR3 is CASTSSGTEAFF. The CDR3 DNA sequence: TGTGCCAGCACCTCCTCGGGCACTGAAGCTTTCTTT.

This sequence joins TRBV5-1 and TRBJ2-2, with D perhaps TRBD2 (7 bases). Trimming pared 3 bases from V and 7 bases from J, leaving 16 bases between. From germline, CDR1 is SGHRS and CDR2 YFSETQ. This CDR3 contains 15 residues. DNA for the CDR3: TGCGCCAGCAGCTGGCTGGCGGGGGCGGTCGGGGAGCTGTTTTTT. Protein sequence: CASSWLAGAVGELFF.

The chain uses TRBV7-9 and TRBJ2-1; TRBD2 matches 7 bases. The CDR3 loop spans 12 amino acids. The trim removed 8 bases at V and 4 bases at J, leaving 2 bases unmatched. In germline, CDR1 is SEHNR, CDR2 FQNEAQ (reference sequence). The CDR3 loop is CASREVYNEQFF. In nucleotides, the CDR3 is TGTGCCAGCCGGGAGGTTTACAATGAGCAGTTCTTC.

The chain carries TRBV15 and TRBJ1-1; weak D call: TRBD1 (5 bases). CDR3 length: 14 residues. V was clipped by 1 base and J by 7 bases, with 13 bases between them. Germline V gives CDR1 LNHNV, CDR2 YYDKDF (reference sequence). CDR3 DNA sequence: TGTGCCACCAGCAGAGGCGGCAGGGCGAATGAAGCTTTCTTT. Translation gives CATSRGGRANEAFF.

V and J are TRBV6-5 and TRBJ1-4, with D possibly being TRBD1 (5 bases). CDR1 MNHEY and CDR2 SVGAGI come from the germline V gene. CDR3 size: 14 residues. Trimming took 7 bases from V and 2 from J, leaving 11 bases between them. The CDR3 DNA reads as TGTGCCAGCACTCATCGGGGGACTAATGAAAAACTGTTTTTT. It specifies CASTHRGTNEKLFF.

The J gene is TRBJ2-5, the V gene TRBV13, with 8 bases identical to TRBD1. The end of the DNA fits TRBJ2-7 better, so the J call may be wrong. Germline V gene lookup returns CDR1 PRHDT and CDR2 FYEKMQ (reference sequence). The CDR3 has 13 residues. CDR3 loop: CDGRQGLPYEQYF. CDR3 bases: TGTGATGGGCGACAGGGGCTACCCTACGAGCAGTACTTC.

J is TRBJ2-7 and V is TRBV6-6; D might be TRBD1 (6 bases). Trimming took 6 bases from V and 3 from J, leaving 21 bases between them. This CDR3 is built from 16 residues. Germline assignment: CDR1 MNHNY and CDR2 SVGAGI (reference sequence). The CDR3: CASRTPGSAGDYEQYF. CDR3 nucleotides: TGTGCCAGCAGAACCCCGGGCTCCGCAGGGGACTACGAGCAGTACTTC.

In DNA, the CDR3 is TGTGCCAGCAGCCCAGGAAACTATGAAAAACTGTTTTTT. Translation gives CASSPGNYEKLFF. V gene TRBV7-9 combines with J gene TRBJ1-4; no definite D call. Germline CDR1 is SEHNR and CDR2 is FQNEAQ (reference sequence). The CDR3 is 13 residues long. Deletions cut 5 bases from V and 6 bases from J, with 10 bases between. Using reference TRBV7-9 and TRBJ1-4 for the parts outside the CDR3, the full variable domain is DTGVSQNPRHKITKRGQNVTFRCDPISEHNRLYWYRQTLGQGPEFLTYFQNEAQLEKSRLLSDRFSAERPKGSFSTLEIQRTEQGDSAMYLCASSPGNYEKLFFGSGTQLSVL.

V gene TRBV2 combines with J gene TRBJ2-2; 7 nucleotides agree with TRBD2. This CDR3 comprises 16 residues. V dropped 7 bases and J dropped 5; count of bases not matched to a gene: 13. The V gene's germline CDR1 is SNHLY and CDR2 FYNNEI. The CDR3 spells CASISVGGAVTGELFF. The CDR3 DNA follows: TGTGCCAGCATTTCGGTGGGAGGGGCCGTTACCGGGGAGCTGTTTTTT.

The J gene is TRBJ2-1, the V gene TRBV27, with 7 nucleotides matching TRBD2. Germline trimming cut 0 bases from V and 10 bases from J; bases unmatched to any gene: 9. The CDR3 sequence is 15 residues long. The germline gives CDR1 MNHEY, CDR2 SMNVEV (reference sequence). The CDR3 sequence is CASSLSGGGFWEQFF. CDR3 sequence (DNA): TGTGCCAGCAGTTTATCGGGGGGGGGTTTCTGGGAGCAGTTCTTC.

This chain connects TRBV15 to TRBJ1-1; D uncertain. Germline-derived CDR1 and CDR2 are LNHNV and YYDKDF (reference sequence). The CDR3 has 16 residues. Trimming removed 1 base at V and 1 base at J, with 13 bases between. Written as DNA, the CDR3 is TGTGCCACCAGCAGAGCGACTCAACCGGGGAACACTGAAGCTTTCTTT. Amino acid sequence: CATSRATQPGNTEAFF.